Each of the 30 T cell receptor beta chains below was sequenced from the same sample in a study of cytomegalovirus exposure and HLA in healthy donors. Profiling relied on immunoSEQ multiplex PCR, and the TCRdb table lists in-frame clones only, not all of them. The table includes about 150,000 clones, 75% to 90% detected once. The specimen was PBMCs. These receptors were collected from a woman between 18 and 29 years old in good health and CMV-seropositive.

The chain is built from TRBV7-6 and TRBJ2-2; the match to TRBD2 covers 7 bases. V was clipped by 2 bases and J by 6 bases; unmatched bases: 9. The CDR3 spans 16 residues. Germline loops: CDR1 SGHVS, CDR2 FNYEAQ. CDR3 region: CASSLLGGGSAGELFF. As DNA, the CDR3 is TGTGCCAGCAGCTTATTGGGCGGGGGATCGGCCGGGGAGCTGTTTTTT.

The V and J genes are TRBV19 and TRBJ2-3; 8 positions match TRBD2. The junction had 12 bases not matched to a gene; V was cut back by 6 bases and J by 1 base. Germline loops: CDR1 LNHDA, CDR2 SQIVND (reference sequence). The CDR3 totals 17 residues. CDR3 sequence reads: CASRPPGRGSGTDTQYF. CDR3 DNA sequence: TGTGCCAGTAGACCCCCCGGGAGGGGTTCGGGCACAGATACGCAGTATTTT. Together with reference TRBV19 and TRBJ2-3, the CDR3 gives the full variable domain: DGGITQSPKYLFRKEGQNVTLSCEQNLNHDAMYWYRQDPGQGLRLIYYSQIVNDFQKGDIAEGYSVSREKKESFPLTVTSAQKNPTAFYLCASRPPGRGSGTDTQYFGPGTRLTVL.

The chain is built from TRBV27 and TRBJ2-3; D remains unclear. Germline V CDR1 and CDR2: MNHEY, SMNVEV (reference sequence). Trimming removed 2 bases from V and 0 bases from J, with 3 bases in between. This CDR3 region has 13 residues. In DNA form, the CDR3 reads TGTGCCAGCAGTTTACTTAGCACAGATACGCAGTATTTT. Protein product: CASSLLSTDTQYF.

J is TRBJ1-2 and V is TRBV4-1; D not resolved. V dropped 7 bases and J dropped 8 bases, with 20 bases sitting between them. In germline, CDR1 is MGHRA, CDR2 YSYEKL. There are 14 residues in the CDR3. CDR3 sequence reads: CASTFTKWADGYTF. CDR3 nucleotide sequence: TGCGCCAGCACCTTTACCAAGTGGGCAGACGGCTACACCTTC.

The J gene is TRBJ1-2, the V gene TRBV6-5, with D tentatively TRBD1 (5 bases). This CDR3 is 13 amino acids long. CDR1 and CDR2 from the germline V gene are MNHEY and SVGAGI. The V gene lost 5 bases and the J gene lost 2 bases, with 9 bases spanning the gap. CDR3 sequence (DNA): TGTGCCAGCAGTGAACAGGAGAACTATGGCTACACCTTC. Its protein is CASSEQENYGYTF.

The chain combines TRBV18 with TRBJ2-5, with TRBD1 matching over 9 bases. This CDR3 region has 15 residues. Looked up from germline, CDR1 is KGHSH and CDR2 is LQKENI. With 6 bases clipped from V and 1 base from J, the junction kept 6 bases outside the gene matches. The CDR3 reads CASSGQQGAQETQYF. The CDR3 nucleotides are TGTGCCAGCTCCGGGCAACAGGGGGCCCAAGAGACCCAGTACTTC.

CDR3 in DNA: TGTGCCAGCAGTTTACGGACAGGGGGCAACTATGGCTACACCTTC. This codes for CASSLRTGGNYGYTF. The chain combines TRBV27 with TRBJ1-2; 11 nucleotides line up with TRBD1. J was trimmed by 2 bases and V by 2 bases; bases with no gene match: 1. The length of the CDR3 is 15 residues. Germline V CDR1 and CDR2: MNHEY, SMNVEV (reference sequence).

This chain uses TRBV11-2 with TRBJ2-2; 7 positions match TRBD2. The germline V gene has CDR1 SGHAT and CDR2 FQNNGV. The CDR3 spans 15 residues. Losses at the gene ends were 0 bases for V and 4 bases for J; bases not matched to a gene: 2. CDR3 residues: CASSLEGGTTGELFF. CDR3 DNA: TGTGCCAGCAGCTTAGAGGGGGGGACCACCGGGGAGCTGTTTTTT.

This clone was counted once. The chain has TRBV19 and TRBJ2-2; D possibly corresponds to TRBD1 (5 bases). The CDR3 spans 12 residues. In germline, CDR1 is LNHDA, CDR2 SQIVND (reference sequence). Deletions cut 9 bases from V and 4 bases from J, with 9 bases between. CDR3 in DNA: TGTGCCAGCAGACAGCTCACCGGGGAGCTGTTTTTT. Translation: CASRQLTGELFF.

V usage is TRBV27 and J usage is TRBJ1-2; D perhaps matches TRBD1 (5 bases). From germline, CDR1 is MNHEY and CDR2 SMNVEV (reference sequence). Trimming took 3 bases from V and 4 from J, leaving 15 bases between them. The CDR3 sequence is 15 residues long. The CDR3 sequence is CASSFGPAGRYGYTF. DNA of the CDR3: TGTGCCAGCAGTTTCGGACCCGCGGGGCGCTATGGCTACACCTTC.

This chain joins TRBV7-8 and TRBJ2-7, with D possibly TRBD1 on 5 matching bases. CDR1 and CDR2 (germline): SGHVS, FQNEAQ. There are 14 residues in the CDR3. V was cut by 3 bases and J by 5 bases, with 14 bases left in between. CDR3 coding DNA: TGTGCCAGCAGCTTGAGATCAGGGTCCCACGAGCAGTACTTC. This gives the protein CASSLRSGSHEQYF. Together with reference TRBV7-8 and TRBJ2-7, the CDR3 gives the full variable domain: GAGVSQSPRYKVAKRGQDVALRCDPISGHVSLFWYQQALGQGPEFLTYFQNEAQLDKSGLPSDRFFAERPEGSVSTLKIQRTQQEDSAVYLCASSLRSGSHEQYFGPGTRLTVT.

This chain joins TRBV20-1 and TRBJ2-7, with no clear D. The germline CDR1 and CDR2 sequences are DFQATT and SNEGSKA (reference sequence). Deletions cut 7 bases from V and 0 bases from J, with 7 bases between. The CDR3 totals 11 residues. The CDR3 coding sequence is TGCAGTGGCGGTGGCTCCTACGAGCAGTACTTC. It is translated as CSGGGSYEQYF.

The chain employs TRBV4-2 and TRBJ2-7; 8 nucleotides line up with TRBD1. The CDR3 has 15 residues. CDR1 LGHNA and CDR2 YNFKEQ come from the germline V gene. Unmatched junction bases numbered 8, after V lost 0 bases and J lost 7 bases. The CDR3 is CASSQDLWTGREQYF. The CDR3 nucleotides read TGTGCCAGCAGCCAAGATCTCTGGACAGGGAGAGAGCAGTACTTC.

In DNA form, the CDR3 reads TGTGCCAGCAGTTTCCGCGACCAGGGGAACGAGCAGTACTTC. Translated, it gives CASSFRDQGNEQYF. The V gene is TRBV27, the J gene TRBJ2-7; tentative D call: TRBD1 (6 bases). The V gene's germline CDR1 is MNHEY and CDR2 SMNVEV (reference sequence). The CDR3 runs to 14 residues. Between the trimmed V and J ends, which lost 3 bases and 5 bases, there was a span of 14 bases.

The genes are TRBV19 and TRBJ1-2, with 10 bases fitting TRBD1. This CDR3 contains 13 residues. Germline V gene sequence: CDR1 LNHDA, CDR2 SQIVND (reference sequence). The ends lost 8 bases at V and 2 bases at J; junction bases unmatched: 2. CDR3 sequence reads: CASRDRGNYGYTF. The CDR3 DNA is TGTGCCAGTCGGGACAGGGGAAACTATGGCTACACCTTC.

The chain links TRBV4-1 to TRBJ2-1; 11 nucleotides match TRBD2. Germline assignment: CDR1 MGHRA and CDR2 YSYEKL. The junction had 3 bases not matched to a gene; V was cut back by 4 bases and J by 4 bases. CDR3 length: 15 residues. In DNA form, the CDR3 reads TGCGCCAGCAGCCCGACTAGCGGGGAGTACAATGAGCAGTTCTTC. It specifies CASSPTSGEYNEQFF.

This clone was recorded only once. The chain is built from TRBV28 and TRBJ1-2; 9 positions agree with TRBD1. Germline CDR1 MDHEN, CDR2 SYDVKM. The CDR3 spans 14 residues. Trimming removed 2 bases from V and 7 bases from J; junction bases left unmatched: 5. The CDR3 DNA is TGTGCCAGCAGTTTAGCGGACAGGGGAGGTGGCTACACCTTC. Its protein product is CASSLADRGGGYTF.

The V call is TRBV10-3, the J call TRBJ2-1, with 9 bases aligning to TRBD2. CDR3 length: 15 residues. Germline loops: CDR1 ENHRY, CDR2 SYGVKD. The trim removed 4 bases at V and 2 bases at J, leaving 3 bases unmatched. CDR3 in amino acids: CAISGGGAPYNEQFF. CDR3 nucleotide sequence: TGTGCCATCAGTGGCGGGGGGGCCCCCTACAATGAGCAGTTCTTC.

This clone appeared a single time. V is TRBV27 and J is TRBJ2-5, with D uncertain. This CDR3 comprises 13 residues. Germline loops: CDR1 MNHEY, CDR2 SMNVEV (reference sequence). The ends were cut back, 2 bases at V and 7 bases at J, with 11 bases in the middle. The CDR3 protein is CASSLRRVGTQYF. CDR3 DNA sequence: TGTGCCAGCAGTTTACGTAGAGTCGGGACCCAGTACTTC.

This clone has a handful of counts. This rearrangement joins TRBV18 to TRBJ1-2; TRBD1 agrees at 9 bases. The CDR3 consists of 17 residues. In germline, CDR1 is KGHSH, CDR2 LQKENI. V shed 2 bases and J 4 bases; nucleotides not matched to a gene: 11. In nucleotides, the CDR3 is TGTGCCAGCTCACCAACATTCACGGACAGGGGAACCTATGGCTACACCTTC. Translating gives CASSPTFTDRGTYGYTF.

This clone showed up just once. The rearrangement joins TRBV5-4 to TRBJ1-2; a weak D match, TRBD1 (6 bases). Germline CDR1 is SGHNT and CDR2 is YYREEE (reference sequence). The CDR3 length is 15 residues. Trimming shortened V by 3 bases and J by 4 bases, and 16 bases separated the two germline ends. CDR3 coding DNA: TGTGCCAGCAGCTCCTCCCAGACAGGCCCCTATGGCTACACCTTC. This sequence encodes CASSSSQTGPYGYTF.

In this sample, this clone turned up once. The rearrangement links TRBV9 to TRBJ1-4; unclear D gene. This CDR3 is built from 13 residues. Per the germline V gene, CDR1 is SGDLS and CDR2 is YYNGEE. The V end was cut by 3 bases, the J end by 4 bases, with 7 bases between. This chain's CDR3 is CASSGPGNEKLFF. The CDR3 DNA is TGTGCCAGCAGCGGACCGGGTAATGAAAAACTGTTTTTT.

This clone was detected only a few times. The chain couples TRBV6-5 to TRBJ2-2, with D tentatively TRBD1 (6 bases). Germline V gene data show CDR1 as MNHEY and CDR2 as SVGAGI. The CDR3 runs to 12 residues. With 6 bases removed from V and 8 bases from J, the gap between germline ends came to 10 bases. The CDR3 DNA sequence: TGTGCCAGCAGCAGGGGTGGAGGGGAGCTGTTTTTT. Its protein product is CASSRGGGELFF.

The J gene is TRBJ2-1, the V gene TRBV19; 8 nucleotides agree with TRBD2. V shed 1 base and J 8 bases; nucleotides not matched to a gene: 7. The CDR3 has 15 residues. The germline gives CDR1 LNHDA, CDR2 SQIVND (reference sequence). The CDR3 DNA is TGTGCCAGTAGTATAGCGGGGGGGCCGGGGGATGAGCAGTTCTTC. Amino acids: CASSIAGGPGDEQFF.

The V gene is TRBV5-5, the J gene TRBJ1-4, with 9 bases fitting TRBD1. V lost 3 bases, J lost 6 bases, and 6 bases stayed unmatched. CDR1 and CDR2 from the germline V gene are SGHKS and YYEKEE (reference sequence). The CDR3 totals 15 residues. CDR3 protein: CASSSITGGYEKLFF. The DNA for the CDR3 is TGTGCCAGCAGCTCCATCACAGGGGGCTATGAAAAACTGTTTTTT.

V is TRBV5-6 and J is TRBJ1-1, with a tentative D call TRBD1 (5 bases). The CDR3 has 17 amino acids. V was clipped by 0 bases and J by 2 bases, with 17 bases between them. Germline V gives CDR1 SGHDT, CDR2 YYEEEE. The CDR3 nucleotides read TGTGCCAGCAGCTTGGGGCAGGGTAGTTGGCTCAACACTGAAGCTTTCTTT. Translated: CASSLGQGSWLNTEAFF.

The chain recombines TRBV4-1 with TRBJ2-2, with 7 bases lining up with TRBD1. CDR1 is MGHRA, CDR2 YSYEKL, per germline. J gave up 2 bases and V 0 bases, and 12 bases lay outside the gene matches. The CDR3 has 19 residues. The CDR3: CASSQDGTGQAPNTGELFF. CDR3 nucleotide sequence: TGCGCCAGCAGCCAAGATGGTACAGGACAGGCGCCTAACACCGGGGAGCTGTTTTTT.

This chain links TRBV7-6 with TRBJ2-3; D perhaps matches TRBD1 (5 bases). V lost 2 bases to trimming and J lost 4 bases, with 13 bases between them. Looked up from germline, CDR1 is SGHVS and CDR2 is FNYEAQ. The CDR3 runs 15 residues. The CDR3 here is CASSLQGSLADTQYF. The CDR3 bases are TGTGCCAGCAGCTTACAGGGATCCCTGGCAGATACGCAGTATTTT. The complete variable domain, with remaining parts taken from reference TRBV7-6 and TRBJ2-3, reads GAGVSQSPRYKVTKRGQDVALRCDPISGHVSLYWYRQALGQGPEFLTYFNYEAQQDKSGLPNDRFSAERPEGSISTLTIQRTEQRDSAMYRCASSLQGSLADTQYFGPGTRLTVL.

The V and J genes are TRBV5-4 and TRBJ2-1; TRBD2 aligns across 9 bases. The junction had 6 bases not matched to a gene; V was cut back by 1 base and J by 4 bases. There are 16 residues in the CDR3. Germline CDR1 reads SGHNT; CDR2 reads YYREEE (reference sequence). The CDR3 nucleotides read TGTGCCAGCAGCTTGTGGAGCGGGGGGAGGTACAATGAGCAGTTCTTC. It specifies CASSLWSGGRYNEQFF.

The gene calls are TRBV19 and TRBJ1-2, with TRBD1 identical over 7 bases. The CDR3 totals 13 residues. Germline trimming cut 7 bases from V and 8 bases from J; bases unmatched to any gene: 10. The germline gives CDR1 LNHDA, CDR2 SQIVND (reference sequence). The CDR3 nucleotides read TGTGCCAGTACCCCGGGACAGTCCCAAGGCTACACCTTC. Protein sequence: CASTPGQSQGYTF.